The 27 T cell receptor beta chains in this list originate from one sample, sequenced in a study of neurological immune-mediated disorders (dated by TCRdb to between 2019 and 2020). To prepare the library, 5' RACE was applied. The instrument was an Illumina HiSeq 2500. TCRdb reworked the public reads: Q25 trimming with fastp, MiXCR clone assembly, productive beta chains retained. Every distinct CDR3 protein forms one entry, paired with its most common genes and DNA. The sample includes 30,000 to 40,000 distinct CDR3 sequences, with more than 6.5% observed a single time. Clones ranked in the top ten supply 4.4% of the sample. What was sequenced was PBMCs. The receptor source for this set is a woman between 40 and 55 years old in good health.

Ten or more counts support this clonotype. The J gene is TRBJ1-3, the V gene TRBV14; D unresolved. Germline V lookup: CDR1 SGHDN, CDR2 FVKESK. CDR3 length: 15 amino acids. V was pared by 1 base and J by 0 bases, with 7 bases between. The CDR3: CASSQGRSSGNTIYF. The DNA of the CDR3 is TGTGCCAGCAGCCAAGGGCGGTCCTCTGGAAACACCATATATTTT.

Ten or more counts support this clonotype. The chain recombines TRBV7-9 with TRBJ2-7; 7 positions agree with TRBD2. Germline V gene data show CDR1 as SEHNR and CDR2 as FQNEAQ (reference sequence). This CDR3 has 19 residues. Trimming took 5 bases from V and 2 from J; bases not matched to a gene: 21. The CDR3 bases are TGTGCCAGCAGCCAAATAAATCGCGTTCTTCCCCGGGGGGCCTACGAGCAGTACTTC. Translation: CASSQINRVLPRGAYEQYF.

This clonotype has a count of ten or more. Here the CDR3 DNA reads TGTGCCAGCAGCTTATCAGGGTACTCCTACGAGCAGTACTTC. This sequence encodes CASSLSGYSYEQYF. The chain links TRBV7-2 to TRBJ2-7, with a weak D call TRBD1 (5 bases). The CDR3 runs to 14 residues. The germline gives CDR1 SGHTA, CDR2 FQGNSA. V lost 2 bases and J lost 0, with 8 bases in between.

This clonotype showed up many times. With a much larger clone just one base away, this may be a read error. The chain links TRBV3-1 to TRBJ1-2; possibly TRBD1 for D (5 bases). The CDR3 has 12 amino acids. The germline V gene encodes CDR1 LGHDT and CDR2 YNNKEL (reference sequence). This chain's CDR3 is CANSHRQSPPDF. The CDR3 region has the DNA TGTGCCAACAGCCACCGACAGTCTCCTCCCGACTTC.

This clonotype was seen many times. This rearrangement joins TRBV20-1 to TRBJ2-7; the D gene is possibly TRBD2 (6 bases). CDR1 is DFQATT and CDR2 is SNEGSKA in the germline V gene (reference sequence). V lost 7 bases to trimming and J lost 4 bases, with 23 bases between them. The CDR3 runs 15 residues. CDR3 sequence reads: CSVTDAGLIGYEQYF. The CDR3 region has the DNA TGCAGTGTGACGGATGCGGGATTAATCGGGTACGAGCAGTACTTC.

This clonotype was found many times. The chain joins TRBV30 to TRBJ2-3, with a tentative D call TRBD1 (6 bases). The CDR3 runs to 13 residues. Germline CDR1 reads GTSNPN; CDR2 reads SVGIG (reference sequence). The germline V and J ends were trimmed by 2 bases and 2 bases, with 8 bases remaining between them. The CDR3 is CAWSRTVTDTQYF. CDR3 DNA: TGTGCCTGGAGTCGGACAGTCACAGATACGCAGTATTTT.

Many counts were recorded for this clonotype. This chain connects TRBV12-3 or TRBV12-4 to TRBJ1-1; unclear D gene. V lost 3 bases, J lost 1 base, and 3 bases lay in between. CDR3 length: 12 residues. CDR3 sequence: CASSFPNTEAFF. The CDR3 bases are TGTGCCAGCAGTTTCCCGAACACTGAAGCTTTCTTT.

This clonotype was detected ten times or more. This chain uses TRBV5-1 with TRBJ2-3; D unclear. V lost 5 bases, J lost 3 bases, and 16 bases lay in between. In germline, CDR1 is SGHRS, CDR2 YFSETQ. CDR3 length: 15 residues. The CDR3 loop reads CASRDPGQSTDTQYF. Here the CDR3 DNA reads TGCGCCAGCAGGGATCCCGGGCAGTCGACAGATACGCAGTATTTT.

The table lists this clonotype with many counts. The rearrangement uses TRBV5-1 and TRBJ2-7; no clear D gene. V lost 0 bases, J lost 3 bases, and 13 bases lay in between. The CDR3 runs to 15 residues. Germline CDR1 SGHRS, CDR2 YFSETQ. In DNA, the CDR3 is TGCGCCAGCAGCTTGGACCCCGACGGGTTCTACGAGCAGTACGTC. Translation gives CASSLDPDGFYEQYV.

This clonotype was seen at least ten times. The rearrangement joins TRBV27 to TRBJ2-3; 10 bases are a match to TRBD2. Germline V gene sequence: CDR1 MNHEY, CDR2 SMNVEV (reference sequence). The J segment lost 4 bases and the V segment lost 4 bases, leaving 5 bases of the junction unmatched. There are 15 residues in the CDR3. The CDR3 loop reads CASSYSGLASDTQYF. The CDR3 nucleotides are TGTGCCAGCAGTTATTCGGGACTAGCGTCAGATACGCAGTATTTT.

Ten or more counts support this clonotype. V gene TRBV5-5 combines with J gene TRBJ2-7; no definite D call. The germline V gene has CDR1 SGHKS and CDR2 YYEKEE (reference sequence). Trimming stripped 2 bases from V and 0 bases from J, with 6 bases between. The CDR3 length is 13 residues. DNA of the CDR3: TGTGCCAGCAGCTTTTACAGCTCCTACGAGCAGTACGTC. Its protein is CASSFYSSYEQYV.

This clonotype was recorded at least ten times. The rearrangement uses TRBV12-3 or TRBV12-4 and TRBJ1-1; D remains unclear. This CDR3 comprises 13 residues. The V end lost 8 bases, the J end lost 9 bases, and 19 bases lay between the germline ends. The CDR3 region is CASAAWALQQAFF. In DNA, the CDR3 is TGTGCCAGCGCGGCTTGGGCATTACAACAAGCTTTCTTT.

V and J are TRBV7-3 and TRBJ2-1; perhaps D is TRBD1 or TRBD2 (5 bases each). CDR3 length equals 13 residues. V was pared by 5 bases and J by 12 bases, with 17 bases between. Germline CDR1 and CDR2: SGHTA and FQGTGA. The CDR3 bases are TGTGCCAGCAGCCCCCCGACGGGGCCTTGGCAGTTCTTC. This gives the protein CASSPPTGPWQFF.

This clonotype appeared many times. This chain links TRBV20-1 with TRBJ2-1, with a weak D call TRBD2 (6 bases). The CDR3 extends over 13 amino acids. V was cut by 1 base and J by 4 bases, with 8 bases left in between. Germline-derived CDR1 and CDR2 are DFQATT and SNEGSKA (reference sequence). The CDR3 DNA reads TGCAGTGCTAGAGGGCGGGGTTACAATGAGCAGTTCTTC. Protein: CSARGRGYNEQFF.

This clonotype was counted ten times or more. This rearrangement joins TRBV6-2 or TRBV6-3 to TRBJ2-1, with TRBD2 matching 12 bases. The ends lost 8 bases at V and 6 bases at J; junction bases unmatched: 5. The length of the CDR3 is 14 residues. CDR1 is MNHEY, CDR2 SVGEGT, per germline. For the CDR3, the DNA is TGTGCCAGCCAGAAGACTAGCGGGAGCAATGAGCAGTTCTTC. It is translated as CASQKTSGSNEQFF.

This clonotype has just a few counts. The genes are TRBV2 and TRBJ2-7, with 7 bases that match TRBD1. The CDR3 runs to 13 residues. Germline CDR1 reads SNHLY; CDR2 reads FYNNEI. V shed 5 bases and J 9 bases; nucleotides not matched to a gene: 10. For the CDR3, the DNA is TGTGCCAGCAGTCTTCGGACAGGCCCTTTGCAGTACTTC. Protein: CASSLRTGPLQYF. The whole variable domain, filled in from reference TRBV2 and TRBJ2-7, reads EPEVTQTPSHQVTQMGQEVILRCVPISNHLYFYWYRQILGQKVEFLVSFYNNEISEKSEIFDDQFSVERPDGSNFTLKIRSTKLEDSAMYFCASSLRTGPLQYFGPGTRLTVT.

This clonotype has ten or more counts. J is TRBJ1-1 and V is TRBV7-3, with 7 bases identical to TRBD1. With V trimmed by 0 bases and J by 2 bases, 3 bases remained unmatched. The CDR3 contains 15 residues. The V gene's germline CDR1 is SGHTA and CDR2 FQGTGA. This CDR3 reads CASSLTRDSNTEAFF. The CDR3 region has the DNA TGTGCCAGCAGCTTAACTCGGGACAGTAACACTGAAGCTTTCTTT.

Many counts were recorded for this clonotype. J is TRBJ1-2 and V is TRBV28; D remains unclear. The CDR3 spans 17 residues. V was shortened by 3 bases and J by 4 bases, with 21 bases between the two germline ends. Germline values: CDR1 MDHEN, CDR2 SYDVKM. DNA of the CDR3: TGTGCCAGCAGTTTGTCGGTGGACCGCGGTCGTGGCTATGGCTACACCTTC. This translates into CASSLSVDRGRGYGYTF.

This clonotype was picked up many times. The gene calls are TRBV28 and TRBJ2-7; TRBD1 aligns across 10 bases. Trimming at V came to 6 bases and at J to 2 bases, leaving 13 bases not matched to a gene. This CDR3 is 17 amino acids long. The germline gives CDR1 MDHEN, CDR2 SYDVKM. This chain's CDR3 is CASRHCCGTGDTYEQYF. CDR3 bases: TGTGCCAGCAGGCACTGCTGTGGGACAGGGGATACCTACGAGCAGTACTTC.

This clonotype was seen ten or more times. V gene TRBV6-1 combines with J gene TRBJ2-1; 11 positions agree with TRBD2. CDR3 length: 15 amino acids. Germline CDR1 and CDR2: MNHNS and SASEGT. With V trimmed by 4 bases and J by 4 bases, 3 bases remained unmatched. The CDR3 loop is CASSVTSGDYNEQFF. CDR3 in DNA: TGTGCCAGCAGTGTGACTAGCGGGGATTACAATGAGCAGTTCTTC.

Comments on this clonotype: A clone one base away is much larger, so this may be a read error. V is TRBV5-1 and J is TRBJ2-3, with 9 bases aligning to TRBD2. Germline V gives CDR1 SGHRS, CDR2 YFSETQ. CDR3 length: 16 residues. CDR3 coding DNA: TGCGCCAGCAGCTTGGGACTAGCGGCTAGCACATATACGCAGTATTTT. This gives the protein CASSLGLAASTYTQYF. The full variable domain, in which reference TRBV5-1 and TRBJ2-3 provide the parts outside the CDR3, is KAGVTQTPRYLIKTRGQQVTLSCSPISGHRSVSWYQQTPGQGLQFLFEYFSETQRNKGNFPGRFSGRQFSNSRSEMNVSTLELGDSALYLCASSLGLAASTYTQYFGPGTRLTVL.

This clonotype was seen at least ten times. This chain uses TRBV10-3 with TRBJ2-1; the D is unclear. V lost 6 bases, J lost 0 bases, and 12 bases lay in between. Germline V lookup: CDR1 ENHRY, CDR2 SYGVKD. The CDR3 covers 15 residues. The CDR3 spells CAIRLDVSSYNEQFF. The DNA of the CDR3 is TGTGCCATCAGATTAGACGTAAGCTCCTACAATGAGCAGTTCTTC.

At least ten counts were recorded for this clonotype. V gene TRBV6-1 combines with J gene TRBJ2-7; D gene unclear. CDR3 size: 14 residues. The germline V gene has CDR1 MNHNS and CDR2 SASEGT. V dropped 0 bases and J dropped 0 bases, with 6 bases sitting between them. The CDR3 reads CASSEAHSSYEQYF. For the CDR3, the DNA is TGTGCCAGCAGTGAAGCGCACAGCTCCTACGAGCAGTACTTC.

This clonotype ranks as medium-sized. The J gene is TRBJ2-3, the V gene TRBV20-1; D gene ambiguous. The CDR3 contains 15 residues. Germline lookup yields CDR1 DFQATT and CDR2 SNEGSKA (reference sequence). V dropped 0 bases and J dropped 2 bases, with 12 bases sitting between them. The CDR3 bases are TGCAGTGCTAGAGATCCCTGGGGTGACACAGATACGCAGTATTTT. As protein: CSARDPWGDTDTQYF.

This clonotype was recorded at least ten times. V gene TRBV10-3 combines with J gene TRBJ1-2, with TRBD1 matching 8 bases. Looked up from germline, CDR1 is ENHRY and CDR2 is SYGVKD. CDR3 length: 13 residues. The junction had 6 bases not matched to a gene; V was cut back by 8 bases and J by 4 bases. CDR3 DNA sequence: TGTGCCATCGGGGCAGGGGGCGGCTATGGCTACACCTTC. Translating gives CAIGAGGGYGYTF.

In the case of this clonotype: This could be a read error, since a much larger clone is one nucleotide away. The V call is TRBV9, the J call TRBJ2-2; D perhaps matches TRBD2 (5 bases). CDR1 SGDLS and CDR2 YYNGEE come from the germline V gene. The CDR3 spans 14 residues. CDR3 amino acids: CASSVAPNTGELVF. CDR3 in DNA: TGTGCCAGCAGCGTTGCCCCTAACACCGGGGAGCTGGTTTTT. The full variable domain, in which reference TRBV9 and TRBJ2-2 provide the parts outside the CDR3, is DSGVTQTPKHLITATGQRVTLRCSPRSGDLSVYWYQQSLDQGLQFLIQYYNGEERAKGNILERFSAQQFPDLHSELNLSSLELGDSALYFCASSVAPNTGELVFGEGSRLTVL.

This clonotype has at least ten counts. The genes are TRBV20-1 and TRBJ1-1; D possibly corresponds to TRBD1 (5 bases). CDR1 is DFQATT and CDR2 is SNEGSKA in the germline V gene (reference sequence). The CDR3 length is 14 residues. The V end was cut by 0 bases, the J end by 9 bases, with 17 bases between. The CDR3 coding sequence is TGCAGTGCTAGAGATGGGCCAGGGAGGTGGAAAGCTTTCTTT. Translated: CSARDGPGRWKAFF.